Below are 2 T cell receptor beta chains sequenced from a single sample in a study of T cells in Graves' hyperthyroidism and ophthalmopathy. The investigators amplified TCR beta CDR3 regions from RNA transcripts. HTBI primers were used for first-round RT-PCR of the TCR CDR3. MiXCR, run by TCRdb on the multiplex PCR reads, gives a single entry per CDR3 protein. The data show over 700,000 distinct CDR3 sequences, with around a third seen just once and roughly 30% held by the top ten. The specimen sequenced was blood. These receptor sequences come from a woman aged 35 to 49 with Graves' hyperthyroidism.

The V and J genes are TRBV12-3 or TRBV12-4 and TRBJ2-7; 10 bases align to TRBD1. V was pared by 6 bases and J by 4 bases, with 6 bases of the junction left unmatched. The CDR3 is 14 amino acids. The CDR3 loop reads CASSYQDRGYEQYF. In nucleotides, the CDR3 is TGTGCCAGCAGCTACCAGGACAGGGGGTACGAGCAGTACTTC.

CDR3 sequence: CASSLSPGQGARDVSEAFF. The CDR3 nucleotides are TGTGCCAGCAGTTTATCCCCCGGACAGGGGGCGCGAGATGTAAGTGAAGCTTTCTTT. The chain has TRBV27 and TRBJ1-1; TRBD1 matches at 11 bases. There are 19 residues in the CDR3. Unmatched junction bases numbered 16, after V lost 0 bases and J lost 7 bases. Germline CDR1 reads MNHEY; CDR2 reads SMNVEV (reference sequence).